These 13 T cell receptor beta chains were all obtained from the same sample, sequenced in a study of post-analysis software for immune sequencing data. Whole-study findings and limits: Roughly five TRBV segments, including TRBV5-6, TRBV5-1 and TRBV20-1, were more frequent in patients than controls.

Prepared TCR beta cDNA libraries contained unique molecular identifiers. One entry per CDR3 protein, called by TCRdb with MiXCR from the PCR reads. The sample carries approximately 260,000 distinct CDR3 sequences, just over 35% recorded once. These receptors have no known antigen. The sample was blood. These receptors came from a girl between 5 and 17 years old with multiple sclerosis.

The chain uses TRBV20-1 and TRBJ2-7, with 7 nucleotides matching TRBD2. V shed 3 bases and J 7 bases; nucleotides not matched to a gene: 12. The CDR3 covers 14 residues. The germline V gene encodes CDR1 DFQATT and CDR2 SNEGSKA (reference sequence). The CDR3: CSASGAGWLREQYF. The CDR3 bases are TGCAGTGCTAGCGGAGCGGGATGGTTGCGAGAGCAGTACTTC.

The J gene is TRBJ2-1, the V gene TRBV29-1, with D tentatively TRBD2 (6 bases). The CDR3 contains 14 residues. Deletions cut 4 bases from V and 7 bases from J, with 17 bases between. Per germline, CDR1 SQVTM and CDR2 ANQGSEA. Here the CDR3 DNA reads TGCAGCGTTGGACCGGGGGTCAGGGTGAATGAGCAGTTCTTC. Its translation: CSVGPGVRVNEQFF.

V gene TRBV9 combines with J gene TRBJ2-5; TRBD2 might be the D (5 bases). Per germline, CDR1 SGDLS and CDR2 YYNGEE. Trimming stripped 3 bases from V and 0 bases from J, with 9 bases between. The CDR3 is 14 residues long. CDR3 DNA sequence: TGTGCCAGCAGCGGGACTCCGTACCAAGAGACCCAGTACTTC. Amino acids: CASSGTPYQETQYF.

The chain uses TRBV9 and TRBJ2-5; 7 positions match TRBD1. The DNA end favors TRBJ2-7, so the J call may be wrong. Germline CDR1 reads SGDLS; CDR2 reads YYNGEE. The CDR3 has 14 amino acids. As DNA, the CDR3 is TGTGCCAGCAGCCAGGCCGGGACAGCCTACGAGCAGTACTTC. This sequence encodes CASSQAGTAYEQYF.

The V gene is TRBV19, the J gene TRBJ1-2; D gene ambiguous. The V end lost 8 bases, the J end lost 7 bases, and 14 bases lay between the germline ends. Germline CDR1 LNHDA, CDR2 SQIVND (reference sequence). The CDR3 loop spans 12 amino acids. The CDR3 DNA is TGTGCCAGTGGGATTGAGTCCCTTGGCTACACCTTC. Protein: CASGIESLGYTF.

The genes are TRBV9 and TRBJ1-2, with D perhaps TRBD1 (5 bases). The CDR3 contains 16 residues. V was pared by 6 bases and J by 1 base, with 19 bases between. The V gene's germline CDR1 is SGDLS and CDR2 YYNGEE. The CDR3 region is CASTWGRSKDNYGYTF. The DNA of the CDR3 is TGTGCCAGCACTTGGGGCCGGTCAAAAGATAACTATGGCTACACCTTC.

The chain uses TRBV29-1 and TRBJ2-6; D is unresolved. The CDR3 loop spans 14 amino acids. CDR1 is SQVTM and CDR2 is ANQGSEA in the germline V gene. Trimming stripped 4 bases from V and 0 bases from J, with 7 bases between. The CDR3, as DNA: TGCAGCGTTGCCCACAGCTCTGGGGCCAACGTCCTGACTTTC. It codes for CSVAHSSGANVLTF. Full variable domain (outside the CDR3, taken from reference TRBV29-1 and TRBJ2-6): SAVISQKPSRDICQRGTSLTIQCQVDSQVTMMFWYRQQPGQSLTLIATANQGSEATYESGFVIDKFPISRPNLTFSTLTVSNMSPEDSSIYLCSVAHSSGANVLTFGAGSRLTVL.

This clonotype was seen repeatedly, ten times or more. The chain is built from TRBV24-1 and TRBJ2-3; 14 bases match TRBD2. The CDR3 covers 16 residues. The J segment lost 4 bases and the V segment lost 4 bases, leaving 3 bases of the junction unmatched. Germline values: CDR1 KGHDR, CDR2 SFDVKD. This chain's CDR3 is CATSEGTSGSADTQYF. CDR3 in DNA: TGTGCCACCAGTGAGGGGACTAGCGGGAGTGCAGATACGCAGTATTTT.

The chain links TRBV2 to TRBJ2-6; a weak D match, TRBD2 (6 bases). Trimming pared 6 bases from V and 0 bases from J, leaving 15 bases between. CDR3 length: 17 residues. Germline loops: CDR1 SNHLY, CDR2 FYNNEI. The CDR3 region is CASRPTSSSSGANVLTF. Here the CDR3 DNA reads TGTGCCAGCAGGCCGACTAGTTCCTCCTCTGGGGCCAACGTCCTGACTTTC.

This sequence joins TRBV29-1 and TRBJ1-1; TRBD1 aligns across 11 bases. The germline V gene has CDR1 SQVTM and CDR2 ANQGSEA. The CDR3 is 16 residues long. The V gene end was trimmed by 1 base and the J gene end by 0 bases; junction bases not matched to a gene: 4. The CDR3 sequence is CSVEVRDRGMNTEAFF. In nucleotides, the CDR3 is TGCAGCGTTGAAGTCCGGGACAGGGGGATGAACACTGAAGCTTTCTTT.

V usage is TRBV7-2 and J usage is TRBJ2-7; D not certain. The V end lost 5 bases, the J end lost 1 base, and 12 bases lay between the germline ends. CDR1 and CDR2 (germline): SGHTA, FQGNSA. The CDR3 extends over 14 amino acids. CDR3 coding DNA: TGTGCCAGCAGCACCGCGGCCAGTTCCTACGAGCAGTACTTC. Translating it yields CASSTAASSYEQYF. Filled out from reference TRBV7-2 and TRBJ2-7, the complete variable domain reads GAGVSQSPSNKVTEKGKDVELRCDPISGHTALYWYRQSLGQGLEFLIYFQGNSAPDKSGLPSDRFSAERTGGSVSTLTIQRTQQEDSAVYLCASSTAASSYEQYFGPGTRLTVT.

This clonotype showed up just a few times. The chain combines TRBV28 with TRBJ2-7; 10 positions match TRBD1. V gave up 7 bases and J gave up 3 bases; unmatched junction bases: 6. Germline-derived CDR1 and CDR2 are MDHEN and SYDVKM. The CDR3 contains 14 residues. The CDR3 protein is CASIPGQGHYEQYF. CDR3 coding DNA: TGTGCCAGCATCCCGGGACAGGGGCACTACGAGCAGTACTTC.

This chain connects TRBV7-6 to TRBJ2-4; D ambiguous. The last part of the DNA fits TRBJ2-7 better; the J call may be wrong. The CDR3 spans 15 residues. CDR1 and CDR2 (germline): SGHVS, FNYEAQ. CDR3 nucleotides: TGTGCCAGCAGCTTACGGATTCCCAGCTTTGACGAGCAGTACTTC. This encodes CASSLRIPSFDEQYF.